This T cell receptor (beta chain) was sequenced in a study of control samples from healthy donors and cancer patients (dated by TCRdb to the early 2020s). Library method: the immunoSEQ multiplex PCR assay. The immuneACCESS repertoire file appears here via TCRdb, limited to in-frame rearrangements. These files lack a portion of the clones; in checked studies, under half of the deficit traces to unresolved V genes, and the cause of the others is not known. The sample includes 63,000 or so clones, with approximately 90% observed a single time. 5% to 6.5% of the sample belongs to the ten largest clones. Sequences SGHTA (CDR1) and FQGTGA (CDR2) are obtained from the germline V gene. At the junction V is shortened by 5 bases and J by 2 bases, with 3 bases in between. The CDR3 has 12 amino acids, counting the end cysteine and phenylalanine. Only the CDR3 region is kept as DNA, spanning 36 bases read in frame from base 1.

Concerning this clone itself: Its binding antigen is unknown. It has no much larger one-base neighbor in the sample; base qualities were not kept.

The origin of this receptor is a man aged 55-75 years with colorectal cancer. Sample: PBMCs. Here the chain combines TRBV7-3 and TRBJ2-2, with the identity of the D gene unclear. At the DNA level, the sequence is TGTGCCAGCAGCCTCAACACCGGGGAGCTGTTTTTT. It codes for CASSLNTGELFF.